The rows below give T cell receptor beta chains drawn from one sample of a study of OX40 agonist ivuxolimab in advanced cancers. The table came from immunoSEQ multiplex PCR; TCRdb's copy has only in-frame clones and leaves some out. The sample records tens of thousands of clones, approximately 90% being singletons. This material consisted of CD4+ or CD8+ T cells sorted from blood, taken in a trial of the OX40 agonist ivuxolimab. These receptors all come from an adult with an advanced solid tumor such as melanoma, head and neck, liver or kidney cancer. CDR3s include the opening cysteine and the closing phenylalanine or tryptophan.

cdr3_aa: CASSPRGSPKAQYF; j_call: TRBJ2-5; v_call: TRBV13
cdr3_aa: CASSASTGSFYEQYF; j_call: TRBJ2-7; v_call: TRBV6-6
cdr3_aa: CASSFPSGSSYNEQFF; j_call: TRBJ2-1; v_call: TRBV5-6
cdr3_aa: CASSQGSRTNTGELFF; j_call: TRBJ2-2; v_call: TRBV4-2
cdr3_aa: CASSLGMGLYNEQFF; j_call: TRBJ2-1; v_call: TRBV7-6
cdr3_aa: CASSSGQGGGTDTQYF; j_call: TRBJ2-3; v_call: TRBV5-1
cdr3_aa: CASSSRDRGWEQYF; j_call: TRBJ2-7; v_call: TRBV5-4
cdr3_aa: CASSYSRQYQPQHF; j_call: TRBJ1-5; v_call: TRBV6-5
cdr3_aa: CASSIPPSAGWETQYF; j_call: TRBJ2-5; v_call: TRBV28
cdr3_aa: CASSALRAIPQETQYF; j_call: TRBJ2-5; v_call: TRBV6-1
cdr3_aa: CASSPGWWRDTGELFF; j_call: TRBJ2-2; v_call: TRBV7-2
cdr3_aa: CASSFIDGELFF; j_call: TRBJ2-2; v_call: TRBV5-6
cdr3_aa: CSVEADRGRMVGELFF; j_call: TRBJ2-2; v_call: TRBV29-1
cdr3_aa: CASGENTEAFF; j_call: TRBJ1-1; v_call: TRBV12-5
cdr3_aa: CASSGNVGSGTTYEQYF; j_call: NA; v_call: TRBV9
cdr3_aa: CASSLGRVSHEQYF; j_call: TRBJ2-7; v_call: TRBV11-2
cdr3_aa: CASSGRQYNEQFF; j_call: TRBJ2-1; v_call: TRBV9
cdr3_aa: CASSLESGRWETQYF; j_call: TRBJ2-5; v_call: TRBV5-4
cdr3_aa: CASSPNTGELFF; j_call: TRBJ2-2; v_call: TRBV18
cdr3_aa: CASSLWTGGDGTSTDTQYF; j_call: TRBJ2-3; v_call: TRBV7-6
cdr3_aa: CAISPGQEETQYF; j_call: TRBJ2-5; v_call: TRBV10-3
cdr3_aa: CASSDRQGGGELFF; j_call: TRBJ2-2; v_call: TRBV9
cdr3_aa: CASSSGLLSYEQYF; j_call: NA; v_call: TRBV7-2
cdr3_aa: CASRKTSVYEQYF; j_call: NA; v_call: TRBV27
cdr3_aa: CASSRMGGSTDTQYF; j_call: TRBJ2-3; v_call: TRBV2
cdr3_aa: CASSLWGTQGGYTF; j_call: TRBJ1-2; v_call: TRBV5-5
cdr3_aa: CASSVLAGGVTDTQYF; j_call: TRBJ2-3; v_call: TRBV9
cdr3_aa: CASSSQNLWGSPLHF; j_call: TRBJ1-6; v_call: TRBV27
cdr3_aa: CASRSGIDRGRGTEAFF; j_call: TRBJ1-1; v_call: TRBV12-2
cdr3_aa: CASSPRLASYEQYF; j_call: TRBJ2-7; v_call: TRBV9
cdr3_aa: CASSYSAGTDQPQHF; j_call: TRBJ1-5; v_call: TRBV6-5
cdr3_aa: CASSWASVYNEQFF; j_call: TRBJ2-1; v_call: TRBV14
cdr3_aa: CASSSPAGAWETQYF; j_call: TRBJ2-5; v_call: TRBV28
cdr3_aa: CASSVGRGPGYEQYF; j_call: TRBJ2-7; v_call: TRBV6-1
cdr3_aa: CVGATNEKLFF; j_call: TRBJ1-4; v_call: TRBV30
cdr3_aa: CAGSPSTRGKEPQHF; j_call: TRBJ1-5; v_call: TRBV18
cdr3_aa: CASSPTHRGLEAFF; j_call: TRBJ1-1; v_call: TRBV13
cdr3_aa: CASSIWGAGENTIYF; j_call: TRBJ1-3; v_call: TRBV9
cdr3_aa: CASSVAADRSGRAGYEQYF; j_call: TRBJ2-7; v_call: TRBV9
cdr3_aa: CASRLAGGYEQYF; j_call: NA; v_call: TRBV6-6
cdr3_aa: CASSSSPGQGSEQYF; j_call: TRBJ2-7; v_call: TRBV7-9